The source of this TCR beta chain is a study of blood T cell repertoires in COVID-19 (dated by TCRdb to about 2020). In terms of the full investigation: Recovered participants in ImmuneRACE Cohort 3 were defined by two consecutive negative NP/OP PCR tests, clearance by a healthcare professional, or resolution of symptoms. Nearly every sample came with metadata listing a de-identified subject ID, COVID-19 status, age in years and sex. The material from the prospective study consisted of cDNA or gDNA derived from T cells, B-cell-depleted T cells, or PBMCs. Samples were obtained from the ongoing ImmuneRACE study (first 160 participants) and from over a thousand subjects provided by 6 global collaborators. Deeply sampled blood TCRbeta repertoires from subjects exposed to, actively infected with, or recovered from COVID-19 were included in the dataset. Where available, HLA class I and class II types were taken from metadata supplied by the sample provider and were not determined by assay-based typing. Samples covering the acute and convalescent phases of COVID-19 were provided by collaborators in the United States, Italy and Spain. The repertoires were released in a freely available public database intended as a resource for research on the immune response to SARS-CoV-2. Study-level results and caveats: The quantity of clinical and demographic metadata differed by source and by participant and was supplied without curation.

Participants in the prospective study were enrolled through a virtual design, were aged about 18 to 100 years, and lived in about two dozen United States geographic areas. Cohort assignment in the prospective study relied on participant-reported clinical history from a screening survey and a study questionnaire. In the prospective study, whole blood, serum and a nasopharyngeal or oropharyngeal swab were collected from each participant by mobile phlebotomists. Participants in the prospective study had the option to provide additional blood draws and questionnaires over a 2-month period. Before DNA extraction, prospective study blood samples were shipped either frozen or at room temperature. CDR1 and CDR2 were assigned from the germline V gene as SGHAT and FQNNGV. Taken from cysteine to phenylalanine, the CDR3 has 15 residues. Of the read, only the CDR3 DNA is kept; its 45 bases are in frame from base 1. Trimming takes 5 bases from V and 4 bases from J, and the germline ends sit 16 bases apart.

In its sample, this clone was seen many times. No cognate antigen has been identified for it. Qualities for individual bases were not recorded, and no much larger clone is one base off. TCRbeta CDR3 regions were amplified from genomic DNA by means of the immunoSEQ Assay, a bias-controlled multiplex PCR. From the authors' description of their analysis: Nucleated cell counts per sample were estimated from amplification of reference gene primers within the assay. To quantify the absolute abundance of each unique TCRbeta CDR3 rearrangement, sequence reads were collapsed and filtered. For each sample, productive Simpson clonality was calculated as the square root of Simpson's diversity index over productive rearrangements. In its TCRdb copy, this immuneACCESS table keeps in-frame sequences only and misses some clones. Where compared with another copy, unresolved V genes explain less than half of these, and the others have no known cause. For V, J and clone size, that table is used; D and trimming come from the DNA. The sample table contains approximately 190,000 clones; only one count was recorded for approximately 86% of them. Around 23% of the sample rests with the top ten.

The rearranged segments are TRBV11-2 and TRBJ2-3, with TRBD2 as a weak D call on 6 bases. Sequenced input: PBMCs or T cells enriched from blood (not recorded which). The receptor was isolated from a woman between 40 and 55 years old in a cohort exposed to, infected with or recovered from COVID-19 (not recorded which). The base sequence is TGTGCCAGCAGCGCCGACGGAGGGGTCTCAGATACGCAGTATTTT. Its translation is CASSADGGVSDTQYF. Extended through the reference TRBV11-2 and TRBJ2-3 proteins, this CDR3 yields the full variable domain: EAGVAQSPRYKIIEKRQSVAFWCNPISGHATLYWYQQILGQGPKLLIQFQNNGVVDDSQLPKDRFSAERLKGVDSTLKIQPAKLEDSAVYLCASSADGGVSDTQYFGPGTRLTVL.